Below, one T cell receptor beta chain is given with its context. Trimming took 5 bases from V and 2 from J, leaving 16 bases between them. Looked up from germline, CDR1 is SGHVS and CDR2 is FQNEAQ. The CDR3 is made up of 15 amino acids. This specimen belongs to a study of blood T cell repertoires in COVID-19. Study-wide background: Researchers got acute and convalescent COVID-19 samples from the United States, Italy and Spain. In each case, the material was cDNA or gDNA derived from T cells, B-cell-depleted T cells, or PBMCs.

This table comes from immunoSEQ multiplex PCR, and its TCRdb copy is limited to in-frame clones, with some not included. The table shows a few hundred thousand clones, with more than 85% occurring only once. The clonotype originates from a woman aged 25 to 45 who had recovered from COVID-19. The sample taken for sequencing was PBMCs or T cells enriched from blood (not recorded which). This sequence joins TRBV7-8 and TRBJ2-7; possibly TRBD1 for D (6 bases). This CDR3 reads CASSRGWDTTYEQYF. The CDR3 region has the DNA TGTGCCAGCAGCCGAGGCTGGGACACAACCTACGAGCAGTACTTC.